One sample yielded the 10 T cell receptor beta chains listed below, sequenced in a study of cytomegalovirus exposure and HLA in healthy donors. The primer mix had 60 Vbeta and 13 Jbeta primers. The assay was immunoSEQ multiplex PCR, and TCRdb's table has in-frame clones only and misses some. The sample carries approximately 89,000 clones, under 80% recorded once. Material for sequencing was PBMCs. Every receptor here comes from a man aged 25 to 40 in good health and CMV-seropositive.

V is TRBV5-6 and J is TRBJ2-7, with 8 bases lining up with TRBD1. The CDR3 extends over 14 amino acids. Germline V gives CDR1 SGHDT, CDR2 YYEEEE. Trimming at V came to 3 bases and at J to 4 bases, leaving 6 bases not matched to a gene. The CDR3 DNA sequence: TGTGCCAGCAGCTCGGGACAGGTCCGATACGAGCAGTACTTC. This encodes CASSSGQVRYEQYF.

The chain carries TRBV5-1 and TRBJ2-7; TRBD1 matches at 7 bases. V lost 6 bases and J lost 0; bases outside the gene matches: 6. The CDR3 length is 14 residues. Germline lookup yields CDR1 SGHRS and CDR2 YFSETQ. In DNA, the CDR3 is TGCGCCAGCAAAGGACAGGAGAGCTCCTACGAGCAGTACTTC. As protein: CASKGQESSYEQYF.

The genes are TRBV7-2 and TRBJ1-1; D perhaps matches TRBD1 (5 bases). This CDR3 has 13 amino acids. V lost 5 bases to trimming and J lost 2 bases, with 9 bases between them. The germline V gene encodes CDR1 SGHTA and CDR2 FQGNSA. The CDR3 is CASSQGTNTEAFF. The CDR3 DNA reads as TGTGCCAGCAGCCAAGGGACTAACACTGAAGCTTTCTTT. Full variable domain (remainder filled in from reference TRBV7-2 and TRBJ1-1): GAGVSQSPSNKVTEKGKDVELRCDPISGHTALYWYRQSLGQGLEFLIYFQGNSAPDKSGLPSDRFSAERTGGSVSTLTIQRTQQEDSAVYLCASSQGTNTEAFFGQGTRLTVV.

The V call is TRBV7-2, the J call TRBJ1-2; the match to TRBD1 covers 7 bases. CDR1 SGHTA and CDR2 FQGNSA come from the germline V gene. The V segment lost 5 bases and the J segment 10 bases; nucleotides outside the gene matches: 10. The CDR3 sequence is 13 residues long. Here the CDR3 DNA reads TGTGCCAGCAGCCTAGAACAGGGGTCGAACTACACCTTC. Translation gives CASSLEQGSNYTF.

The rearrangement links TRBV19 to TRBJ2-1, with D unresolved. Germline-derived CDR1 and CDR2 are LNHDA and SQIVND (reference sequence). Trimming stripped 4 bases from V and 0 bases from J, with 10 bases between. The CDR3 consists of 15 residues. The CDR3 is CASSRALLSYNEQFF. Written as DNA, the CDR3 is TGTGCCAGTAGTAGGGCACTCCTCTCCTACAATGAGCAGTTCTTC.

The rearrangement uses TRBV27 and TRBJ2-7; weak D call: TRBD1 (6 bases). Germline CDR1 is MNHEY and CDR2 is SMNVEV (reference sequence). This CDR3 comprises 13 residues. V lost 0 bases and J 5 bases, leaving 8 bases between the germline ends. CDR3 coding DNA: TGTGCCAGCAGTTTATCGGCAGGGGACGAGCAGTACTTC. Its translation: CASSLSAGDEQYF.

This clone has only a few counts. The sample contains more than one DNA sequence encoding this CDR3. The chain couples TRBV29-1 to TRBJ2-5, with TRBD1 as a possible D gene (6 bases). CDR1 and CDR2 (germline): SQVTM, ANQGSEA. The V end was cut by 7 bases, the J end by 2 bases, with 17 bases between. The CDR3 is 14 residues long. In nucleotides, the CDR3 is TGCAGCGCCCCATTACAGGGACCTCAAGAGACCCAGTACTTC. Amino acids: CSAPLQGPQETQYF.

This chain joins TRBV19 and TRBJ2-3; the D gene is possibly TRBD2 (5 bases). The CDR3 runs to 13 residues. The V and J ends lost 7 bases and 1 base respectively, with 9 bases between them. Germline-derived CDR1 and CDR2 are LNHDA and SQIVND (reference sequence). Here the CDR3 reads CASIGEGTDTQYF. The CDR3 DNA reads as TGTGCCAGTATCGGGGAAGGCACAGATACGCAGTATTTT.

The chain has TRBV4-2 and TRBJ2-5; 10 nucleotides agree with TRBD2. Germline lookup yields CDR1 LGHNA and CDR2 YNFKEQ. With 6 bases clipped from V and 3 bases from J, the junction kept 7 bases outside the gene matches. The CDR3 runs to 15 residues. CDR3 region: CASSRRAGGKETQYF. For the CDR3, the DNA is TGTGCCAGCAGTCGGCGAGCGGGGGGGAAAGAGACCCAGTACTTC.

The rearrangement uses TRBV27 and TRBJ2-5; 12 bases align to TRBD2. The J call is in doubt because the DNA end fits TRBJ2-7 better. Germline CDR1 MNHEY, CDR2 SMNVEV (reference sequence). The CDR3 is made up of 14 amino acids. The CDR3 DNA is TGTGCCAGCAGCCCTAGCGGGGGGGCGGGCGAGCAGTACTTC. As protein: CASSPSGGAGEQYF.